This TCR beta chain appears in the sequencing data of a study of T cell responses to AZD1222 COVID-19 vaccine. The method was immunoSEQ multiplex PCR; TCRdb's version includes in-frame clones alone and lacks a portion of them. This sample has about 120,000 clones; 65% to 90% occur once, and the top ten carry 27%. Study-wide results and caveats: Donors were largely white British and mainly female; clonal diversity was possibly underestimated. In all cases, repertoires were sampled only after the peak T cell response. With two AZD1222 doses given, Spike-specific TCR breadth and depth both rose.

About this clone: Its cognate antigen is unknown.

Germline loops: CDR1 SGHVS, CDR2 FQNEAQ. The trim removed 6 bases at V and 0 bases at J, leaving 17 bases unmatched. This CDR3 is built from 19 residues. The receptor was derived from an adult who received the AZD1222 COVID-19 vaccine. The chain links TRBV7-8 to TRBJ1-3; the match to TRBD1 covers 7 bases. Here the sequenced sample was peripheral blood, taken 28 days after the second AZD1222 dose. For the CDR3, the DNA is TGTGCCAGCAGACGAGGGTCGGACAGGCCGAACCTCTCTGGAAACACCATATATTTT. It encodes CASRRGSDRPNLSGNTIYF.